This T cell receptor beta chain was sequenced in a study of early T cells in non-severe SARS-CoV-2 infection. Study-wide context: It was bulk RNA from unsorted whole blood that was sequenced, and the chains were unpaired. Points from the study as a whole: VDJdb matching skewed toward anti-spike CD8 responses, missing private and CD4 specificities.

This clonotype was seen a few times. Its cognate antigen is unknown. Unique molecular identifiers (one per individual cDNA molecule) were attached. MiXCR, applied by TCRdb to the 5' RACE reads, yields one record per CDR3 protein. The sample has 57,000 or so distinct CDR3 sequences, around 6% seen once; the top ten hold 6% to 7%. Trimming cost V 4 bases and J 4 bases, with 6 bases left between them. This CDR3 is 12 amino acids long. Germline V lookup: CDR1 SGHRS, CDR2 YFSETQ. This receptor was obtained from an adult who was a healthcare worker with PCR-confirmed SARS-CoV-2 infection or an uninfected control (not recorded which). Sequencing input: whole blood. The chain is built from TRBV5-1 and TRBJ1-3; the D is unclear. The CDR3 sequence is CASSEEGNTIYF. The CDR3 DNA reads as TGCGCCAGCAGCGAGGAGGGAAACACCATATATTTT.